The 25 T cell receptor beta chains listed next were all sequenced from one sample in a study of PD-1 blockade in classical Hodgkin lymphoma. Clones were read by immunoSEQ multiplex PCR, and TCRdb kept only the in-frame ones, dropping some. The sample holds about 22,000 clones, over 70% seen once. Every single patient, without exception, relapsed after autologous stem cell transplantation, and brentuximab vedotin exposure varied. Sequences were derived from peripheral blood mononuclear cells (PBMCs), sampled before the second cycle of nivolumab. Source of these receptors: a human donor with classical Hodgkin lymphoma.

The rearrangement links TRBV6-1 to TRBJ2-7; D gene uncertain. V was pared by 1 base and J by 5 bases, with 12 bases between. Germline CDR1 MNHNS, CDR2 SASEGT. The CDR3 sequence is 14 residues long. DNA for the CDR3: TGTGCCAGCAGTGAAGTTTACAAAGTTGACGAGCAGTACTTC. This sequence encodes CASSEVYKVDEQYF.

This chain links TRBV19 with TRBJ1-5; D perhaps matches TRBD1 (5 bases). The CDR3 is 15 residues long. The germline gives CDR1 LNHDA, CDR2 SQIVND (reference sequence). V lost 0 bases to trimming and J lost 5 bases, with 11 bases between them. The CDR3 DNA reads as TGTGCCAGTAGTATAGATTCGGGGGGGGATCAGCCCCAGCATTTT. It encodes CASSIDSGGDQPQHF. Complete variable domain (other parts from reference TRBV19 and TRBJ1-5): DGGITQSPKYLFRKEGQNVTLSCEQNLNHDAMYWYRQDPGQGLRLIYYSQIVNDFQKGDIAEGYSVSREKKESFPLTVTSAQKNPTAFYLCASSIDSGGDQPQHFGDGTRLSIL.

The CDR3: CASSFPTGATETQYF. The CDR3 coding sequence is TGTGCCAGCAGTTTTCCGACAGGGGCGACCGAGACCCAGTACTTC. The V and J genes are TRBV28 and TRBJ2-5; the match to TRBD1 covers 8 bases. CDR3 length: 15 amino acids. V was pared by 3 bases and J by 5 bases, with 8 bases of the junction left unmatched. CDR1 and CDR2 (germline): MDHEN, SYDVKM.

The V call is TRBV18, the J call TRBJ1-5; perhaps TRBD1 as D (5 bases). Trimming shortened V by 2 bases and J by 3 bases, and 11 bases separated the two germline ends. The CDR3 totals 15 residues. Germline V gene data show CDR1 as KGHSH and CDR2 as LQKENI. The CDR3 nucleotides read TGTGCCAGCTCACCAAGACAGATAGTCAATCAGCCCCAGCATTTT. Translating gives CASSPRQIVNQPQHF.

The chain links TRBV16 to TRBJ2-5; D is perhaps TRBD2 (6 bases). The germline CDR1 and CDR2 sequences are KGHSY and FQNENV. Trimming took 4 bases from V and 4 from J, leaving 10 bases between them. The CDR3 has 13 residues. CDR3 nucleotide sequence: TGTGCCAGCAGCCGACGGAGGGGAGAGACCCAGTACTTC. Amino acids: CASSRRRGETQYF. Complete variable domain (other parts from reference TRBV16 and TRBJ2-5): GEEVAQTPKHLVRGEGQKAKLYCAPIKGHSYVFWYQQVLKNEFKFLISFQNENVFDETGMPKERFSAKCLPNSPCSLEIQATKLEDSAVYFCASSRRRGETQYFGPGTRLLVL.

The chain is built from TRBV6-6 and TRBJ2-7; 12 nucleotides line up with TRBD1. The germline CDR1 and CDR2 sequences are MNHNY and SVGAGI (reference sequence). V lost 6 bases and J lost 7; bases outside the gene matches: 7. CDR3 length: 14 residues. CDR3 residues: CASRRDRGLGEQYF. DNA of the CDR3: TGTGCCAGCAGGCGGGACAGGGGGCTAGGGGAGCAGTACTTC.

V gene TRBV28 combines with J gene TRBJ2-6, with D possibly TRBD2 on 7 matching bases. Germline CDR1 and CDR2: MDHEN and SYDVKM. V was pared by 4 bases and J by 2 bases, with 12 bases between. The CDR3 extends over 16 amino acids. The CDR3: CASSSPGGPGANVLTF. Written as DNA, the CDR3 is TGTGCCAGCAGTTCACCGGGGGGCCCTGGGGCCAACGTCCTGACTTTC.

This sequence joins TRBV5-1 and TRBJ1-5; the match to TRBD1 covers 8 bases. CDR3 length equals 15 residues. Germline V gene lookup returns CDR1 SGHRS and CDR2 YFSETQ. V dropped 0 bases and J dropped 6; count of bases not matched to a gene: 5. The CDR3, as DNA: TGCGCCAGCAGCTTGGAGACAGGGGTAGGTCAGCCCCAGCATTTT. Translating gives CASSLETGVGQPQHF. The full variable domain, with the rest looked up from reference TRBV5-1 and TRBJ1-5, is KAGVTQTPRYLIKTRGQQVTLSCSPISGHRSVSWYQQTPGQGLQFLFEYFSETQRNKGNFPGRFSGRQFSNSRSEMNVSTLELGDSALYLCASSLETGVGQPQHFGDGTRLSIL.

This clone showed up just a few times. The rearrangement uses TRBV6-1 and TRBJ2-7; D gene ambiguous. From germline, CDR1 is MNHNS and CDR2 SASEGT. V was cut by 6 bases and J by 3 bases, with 6 bases left in between. This CDR3 comprises 11 residues. CDR3 nucleotide sequence: TGTGCCAGCAGCCAACTCTACGAGCAGTACTTC. As protein: CASSQLYEQYF.

This chain links TRBV11-1 with TRBJ2-7; 9 nucleotides match TRBD2. Looked up from germline, CDR1 is SGHAT and CDR2 is FQDESV (reference sequence). The CDR3 loop spans 14 amino acids. Unmatched junction bases numbered 5, after V lost 8 bases and J lost 0 bases. The CDR3 coding sequence is TGTGCCAGCTCATGGACTAGCGACTCCTACGAGCAGTACTTC. As protein: CASSWTSDSYEQYF.

The chain employs TRBV23-1 and TRBJ1-5, with D possibly TRBD1 on 5 matching bases. TRBV23-1 is an ORF; its function is uncertain. CDR3 length equals 17 residues. V shed 2 bases and J shed 2 bases, with 16 bases lying between them. The CDR3: CASSQGSERGRNQPQHF. The DNA for the CDR3 is TGCGCCAGCAGTCAAGGTTCGGAACGGGGACGCAATCAGCCCCAGCATTTT.

This chain links TRBV2 with TRBJ1-5; D ambiguous. This CDR3 region has 15 residues. V lost 2 bases, J lost 4 bases, and 12 bases lay in between. Germline V lookup: CDR1 SNHLY, CDR2 FYNNEI. The CDR3 DNA is TGTGCCAGCAGTGAATCGGGGAGTGGGAATCAGCCCCAGCATTTT. Translating gives CASSESGSGNQPQHF.

The chain has TRBV19 and TRBJ1-5, with 7 bases aligning to TRBD1. CDR3 size: 16 residues. Germline CDR1 is LNHDA and CDR2 is SQIVND (reference sequence). Losses at the gene ends were 6 bases for V and 2 bases for J; bases not matched to a gene: 10. The CDR3 coding sequence is TGTGCCAGTAGCCTTCGACAGGGAATAGGCAATCAGCCCCAGCATTTT. Translation: CASSLRQGIGNQPQHF.

In nucleotides, the CDR3 is TGTGCCAGCTCCCGTAGCGGGAGGGATGAGCAGTTCTTC. Its translation is CASSRSGRDEQFF. The V gene is TRBV18, the J gene TRBJ2-1, with 11 bases that match TRBD2. With 6 bases clipped from V and 8 bases from J, the junction kept 3 bases outside the gene matches. Germline-derived CDR1 and CDR2 are KGHSH and LQKENI. CDR3 size: 13 residues.

This clone was detected once. The chain combines TRBV10-2 with TRBJ1-1, with D perhaps matching TRBD1 (5 bases). The CDR3 is 13 amino acids. CDR1 and CDR2 (germline): WSHSY, SAAADI. V lost 4 bases and J lost 1, with 7 bases in between. DNA of the CDR3: TGCGCCAGCAGTGTAAGGGGGAACACTGAAGCTTTCTTT. It specifies CASSVRGNTEAFF.

The chain has TRBV19 and TRBJ2-7, with 8 nucleotides matching TRBD1. The CDR3 has 11 residues. Per the germline V gene, CDR1 is LNHDA and CDR2 is SQIVND (reference sequence). The junction had 4 bases not matched to a gene; V was cut back by 9 bases and J by 6 bases. The CDR3 DNA follows: TGTGCCAGCGGACAGGGTCGCGAGCAGTACTTC. This sequence encodes CASGQGREQYF. Full variable domain (outside the CDR3, taken from reference TRBV19 and TRBJ2-7): DGGITQSPKYLFRKEGQNVTLSCEQNLNHDAMYWYRQDPGQGLRLIYYSQIVNDFQKGDIAEGYSVSREKKESFPLTVTSAQKNPTAFYLCASGQGREQYFGPGTRLTVT.

This clone was recorded a few times. The gene calls are TRBV28 and TRBJ1-5; tentative D call: TRBD1 (6 bases). V was cut by 6 bases and J by 7 bases, with 16 bases left in between. Looked up from germline, CDR1 is MDHEN and CDR2 is SYDVKM. The CDR3 has 14 residues. CDR3 sequence (DNA): TGTGCCAGCAGACGGGACATCCTAGGACAGCCCCAGCATTTT. Its protein product is CASRRDILGQPQHF.

The rearrangement joins TRBV4-1 to TRBJ2-3; no reliable D call. V was cut by 4 bases and J by 4 bases, with 9 bases left in between. Germline V gene lookup returns CDR1 MGHRA and CDR2 YSYEKL. The CDR3 has 13 amino acids. The CDR3 nucleotides are TGCGCCAGCAGCCCACCCGCCGCAGATACGCAGTATTTT. Translation: CASSPPAADTQYF.

The genes are TRBV5-1 and TRBJ2-2; TRBD2 might be the D (5 bases). Germline CDR1 is SGHRS and CDR2 is YFSETQ. The CDR3 covers 14 residues. Trimming shortened V by 0 bases and J by 7 bases, and 10 bases separated the two germline ends. This CDR3 is CASSLGDGSGELFF. For the CDR3, the DNA is TGCGCCAGCAGCTTGGGAGATGGGAGCGGGGAGCTGTTTTTT.

This sequence joins TRBV5-5 and TRBJ2-5, with TRBD2 matching over 8 bases. CDR1 is SGHKS and CDR2 is YYEKEE in the germline V gene (reference sequence). The CDR3 has 14 amino acids. Trimming took 3 bases from V and 5 from J; bases not matched to a gene: 6. CDR3 coding DNA: TGTGCCAGCAGCTCTCAAGCGGGAGCGGAGACCCAGTACTTC. This encodes CASSSQAGAETQYF.

This clone was counted once. The CDR3 DNA reads as TGTGCCAGCAGTTTCCTAGGACAGAAGCAGTACTTC. This translates into CASSFLGQKQYF. The gene calls are TRBV27 and TRBJ2-7; D may be TRBD1 (6 bases). Germline CDR1 reads MNHEY; CDR2 reads SMNVEV (reference sequence). Deletions cut 3 bases from V and 8 bases from J, with 11 bases between. The CDR3 runs 12 residues.

The chain couples TRBV18 to TRBJ2-2; D is perhaps TRBD2 (5 bases). From germline, CDR1 is KGHSH and CDR2 LQKENI. This CDR3 contains 16 residues. The germline V and J ends were trimmed by 3 bases and 4 bases, with 15 bases remaining between them. CDR3 bases: TGTGCCAGCTCACCGGACTCCCGCCGGAGCACCGGGGAGCTGTTTTTT. Amino acid sequence: CASSPDSRRSTGELFF.

CDR3 in DNA: TGTGCCAGCAGTTACTCCCGGGATCCCCCGTACTTC. Protein sequence: CASSYSRDPPYF. This chain links TRBV6-6 with TRBJ2-7; D may be TRBD2 (5 bases). The CDR3 has 12 residues. Germline V gives CDR1 MNHNY, CDR2 SVGAGI (reference sequence). V lost 0 bases and J 12 bases, leaving 12 bases between the germline ends.

The chain uses TRBV7-2 and TRBJ2-2; 9 nucleotides match TRBD2. Germline-derived CDR1 and CDR2 are SGHTA and FQGNSA. The ends lost 1 base at V and 5 bases at J; junction bases unmatched: 2. This CDR3 has 15 amino acids. This CDR3 reads CASSLVAGATGELFF. Here the CDR3 DNA reads TGTGCCAGCAGCTTAGTAGCGGGAGCGACCGGGGAGCTGTTTTTT.

This sequence joins TRBV18 and TRBJ2-3; D may correspond to TRBD1 or TRBD2 (6 bases each). The CDR3 spans 15 residues. Germline V CDR1 and CDR2: KGHSH, LQKENI. Trimming shortened V by 1 base and J by 0 bases, and 8 bases separated the two germline ends. The CDR3 here is CASSPQGGSTDTQYF. In DNA form, the CDR3 reads TGTGCCAGCTCACCACAGGGGGGAAGCACAGATACGCAGTATTTT.